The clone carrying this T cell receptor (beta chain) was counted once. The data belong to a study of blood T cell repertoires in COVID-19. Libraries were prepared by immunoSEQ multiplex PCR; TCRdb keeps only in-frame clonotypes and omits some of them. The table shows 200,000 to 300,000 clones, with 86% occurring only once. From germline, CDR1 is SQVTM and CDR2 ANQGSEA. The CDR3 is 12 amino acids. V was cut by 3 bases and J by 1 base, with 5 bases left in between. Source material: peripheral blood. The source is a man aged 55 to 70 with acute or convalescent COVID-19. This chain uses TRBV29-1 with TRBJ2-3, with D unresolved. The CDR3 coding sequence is TGCAGCGTTGAGATAGGCACAGATACGCAGTATTTT. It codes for CSVEIGTDTQYF.